This T cell receptor (beta chain) came from a study of cytomegalovirus exposure and HLA in healthy donors. Regarding the study as a whole: The classifier reportedly diagnosed cytomegalovirus status with high specificity and sensitivity.

The table came from immunoSEQ multiplex PCR; TCRdb's copy has only in-frame clones and leaves some out. The repertoire includes approximately 170,000 clones, around 85% of them detected once, and 2% to 2.5% sits in the top ten. Details on this clone: Its matching antigen is unknown.

The donors were members of the validation cohort, which comprised around 110 subjects and was separate from the first cohort of around 700 subjects. The germline V gene has CDR1 KGHSH and CDR2 LQKENI. The V end lost 3 bases, the J end lost 1 base, and 4 bases lay between the germline ends. CDR3 length: 13 residues. The source is a young man in good health and CMV-seropositive. V is TRBV18 and J is TRBJ1-5; D is ambiguous. Sequenced input: PBMCs. CDR3 in amino acids: CASSPGSNQPQHF. In DNA form, the CDR3 reads TGTGCCAGCTCACCGGGCAGCAATCAGCCCCAGCATTTT.